This T cell receptor (beta chain) is from a study of blood T cell repertoires in COVID-19. Study information: Spain, Italy and the United States supplied samples that represented acute and convalescent COVID-19.

This CDR3 contains 16 residues. V trimming: 5 bases; J trimming: 3 bases; junction bases outside the gene matches: 9. CDR1 is MDHEN, CDR2 SYDVKM, per germline. In the original analysis: Amplified reference gene primers provided the basis for estimating nucleated cell counts. Sequencing used immunoSEQ multiplex PCR; TCRdb keeps in-frame clones, though not all of them. V, J and clone size derive from that table, while D and trimming were established from the DNA sequence. The sample yields around 300,000 clones, approximately 88% seen once. Cohorts were determined from participant-reported clinical history. What the recovered Cohort 3 donors had was two negative PCRs, clearance, or symptom resolution.

This receptor was identified in a young man who had recovered from COVID-19. This chain uses TRBV28 with TRBJ1-1, with 10 bases lining up with TRBD1. Sequencing was carried out using PBMCs or T cells enriched from blood (not recorded which). The CDR3 DNA reads as TGTGCCAGCAGTATGACCGGAGGACAGGGGGACACTGAAGCTTTCTTT. It specifies CASSMTGGQGDTEAFF.